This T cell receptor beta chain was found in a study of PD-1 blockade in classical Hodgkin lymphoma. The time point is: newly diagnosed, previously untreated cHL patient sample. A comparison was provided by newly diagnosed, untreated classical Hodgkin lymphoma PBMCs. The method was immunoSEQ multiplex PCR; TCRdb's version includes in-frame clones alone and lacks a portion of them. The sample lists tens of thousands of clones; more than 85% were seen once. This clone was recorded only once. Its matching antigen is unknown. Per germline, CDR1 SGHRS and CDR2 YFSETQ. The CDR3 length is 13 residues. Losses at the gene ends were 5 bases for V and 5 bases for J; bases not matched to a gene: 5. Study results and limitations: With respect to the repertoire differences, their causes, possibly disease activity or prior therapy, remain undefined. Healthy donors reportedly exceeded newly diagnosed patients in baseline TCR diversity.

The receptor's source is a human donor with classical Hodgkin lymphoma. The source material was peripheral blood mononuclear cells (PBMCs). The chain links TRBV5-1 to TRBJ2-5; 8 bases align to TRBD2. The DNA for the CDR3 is TGCGCCAGCAGGGATAGCGGGATGGAGACCCAGTACTTC. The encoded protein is CASRDSGMETQYF. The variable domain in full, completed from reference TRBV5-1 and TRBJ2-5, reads KAGVTQTPRYLIKTRGQQVTLSCSPISGHRSVSWYQQTPGQGLQFLFEYFSETQRNKGNFPGRFSGRQFSNSRSEMNVSTLELGDSALYLCASRDSGMETQYFGPGTRLLVL.